This T cell receptor beta chain was captured by sequencing in a study of T-cell memory formation after mild COVID-19 (dated by TCRdb to about 2021). About the study as a whole: TCR sequence clusters from the two donors were found to be largely donor specific. T-cell clones expanding and contracting after mild COVID-19 in a couple of donors were tracked by longitudinal TCRalpha and TCRbeta repertoire sequencing. The cohort was made up of two young adult volunteers, one female and one male, who were previously healthy. Summary of the overall study and its limitations: Contracting CD4+ clones appeared mostly in the CM and EM memory subsets, whereas CD8+ clones were enriched in EMRA. Whether the second-wave clones peaking on day 37 were SARS-CoV-2 specific was not confirmed. Clones contracting from day 15 to 85 had balanced CD4/CD8 phenotypes, while a second wave expanding from day 15 to 37 was biased towards CD4+. The study covered only two mild cases, and larger cohorts including severe cases with pre-infection samples were considered necessary. The detection of some responding clones in pre-infection memory suggests that pre-existing cross-reactive memory T cells joined the SARS-CoV-2 response.

This clonotype has at least ten counts. There is no known antigen for this receptor. No much larger clone is present one base from it, and per-base qualities are unavailable. CDR1 and CDR2 were assigned from the germline V gene (reference sequence) as MNHEY and SMNVEV. There are 12 amino acids in the CDR3, from cysteine to phenylalanine inclusive. Of the read, only the CDR3 DNA is kept; its 36 bases are in frame from base 1. V is reduced by 2 bases and J by 6 bases, leaving a spacing of 8 bases between them. The sequencer listed for this sample is Illumina NovaSeq 6000. cDNA libraries for TCRalpha and TCRbeta were prepared by 5'RACE using constant-segment primers, with sample barcodes and unique molecular identifiers added. Trizol reagent was used to extract RNA from every sample. Libraries were amplified in two PCR steps, with a second sample barcode and Illumina TruSeq adapters added in the second step. Libraries were sequenced on an Illumina NovaSeq with 2 x 150 bp paired-end reads. As for the authors' bioinformatics: The reads were demultiplexed and collapsed into UMI-guided consensus sequences using migec v1.2.7. Using mixcr v2.1.11, the UMI consensuses were aligned to TRA and TRB V and J templates and assembled into clonotypes. A clonotype was counted as expanded or contracted only if both edgeR and NoisET called the change significant, with noise models trained on biological replicates. edgeR calls used a false discovery rate-adjusted p below 0.01 and a log2 fold-change threshold of 1. As an exploratory analysis of dynamics, max-normalized trajectories of the 1000 most abundant clonotypes were examined with PCA combined with hierarchical clustering. Each responding clone was given a CD4 or CD8 phenotype based on the CD4+ and CD8+ repertoires, which had been sequenced separately. TCRdb reworked the public reads: Q25 trimming with fastp, MiXCR clone assembly, productive beta chains retained. Entries that share a CDR3 protein sequence are merged under the most common genes and DNA. Here the V and J calls rest on TCRdb's processing, not on the authors' analysis. This sample holds approximately 350,000 distinct CDR3 sequences; 28% were observed only once. Roughly 12% of the sample is in the top ten clones.

PBMCs were isolated by Ficoll-Paque density gradient centrifugation. The sequenced sample was PBMCs or a T cell subset sorted from them (not recorded which). The TCR originated in an adult woman who had mild COVID-19 (a few samples of this study predate the infection). The sample titles of this study are shuffled in the database, so cell type and time point are left out; the donor was told from shared clones. The chain is made from TRBV27 and TRBJ2-7; the D gene is possibly TRBD1, with 6 bases matching. In nucleotide form, the sequence is TGTGCCAGCAGTTTACTCAGGGGCGAGCAGTACTTC. Its translation is CASSLLRGEQYF.